A selection of T cell receptor beta chains follows, all from one sample in a study of CD8 T cells in ankylosing spondylitis. TCRdb analysed the 5' RACE reads with MiXCR anew, one entry per CDR3 protein. Altogether some 340,000 distinct CDR3 sequences are present, approximately 15% being singletons, with the ten largest covering 1.1%. Sample: blood, either unsorted or a sorted T cell fraction (not recorded which). The receptors here all came from a male donor with ankylosing spondylitis or in good health (not recorded which). Both conserved end residues are part of each CDR3. The D gene is left open where the match is weak. Clone size is not always given. Where it is, it says once, few, many or a class for expanded clones.

size	V	J	D	CDR3	DNA
few	TRBV20-1	TRBJ2-1	TRBD2	CSARLAGAPSYNEQFF	TGCAGTGCCCGACTAGCGGGGGCTCCCTCCTACAATGAGCAGTTCTTC
.	TRBV6-1	TRBJ2-1	TRBD2	CASLSGTSGRAVEQFF	TGTGCCAGTCTATCCGGGACTAGCGGGAGGGCTGTTGAGCAGTTCTTC
few	TRBV19	TRBJ2-7	.	CASSAGLFKLEQYF	TGTGCCAGTAGTGCCGGACTCTTCAAGCTCGAGCAGTACTTC
few	TRBV2	TRBJ2-1	.	CASSPPGVSSYNEQFF	TGTGCCAGCAGTCCTCCGGGCGTTAGCTCCTACAATGAGCAGTTCTTC
.	TRBV15	TRBJ2-7	TRBD1	CATSRDRNRGSEQYF	TGTGCCACCAGCAGAGATCGGAACAGGGGGAGCGAGCAGTACTTC
.	TRBV5-1	TRBJ2-2	.	CARGTPNTGELFF	TGCGCCAGGGGGACCCCGAACACCGGGGAGCTGTTTTTT
few	TRBV27	TRBJ1-2	.	CASSFDRFNYGYTF	TGTGCCAGCAGCTTCGACCGGTTTAACTATGGCTACACCTTC
few	TRBV7-9	TRBJ2-2	.	CAGGLGNTGELFF	TGTGCCGGTGGACTGGGGAACACCGGGGAGCTGTTTTTT
few	TRBV12-3/TRBV12-4	TRBJ1-1	TRBD1	CASSLNRGRRNTEAFF	TGTGCCAGCAGTTTAAACAGGGGAAGGAGGAACACTGAAGCTTTCTTT
few	TRBV20-1	TRBJ1-1	.	CSAKTLAGVNTEAFF	TGCAGTGCTAAGACTCTTGCAGGGGTGAACACTGAAGCTTTCTTT
few	TRBV12-3/TRBV12-4	TRBJ2-7	.	CASSPTRDGSEQYF	TGTGCCAGCAGTCCTACCCGGGACGGTTCGGAGCAGTACTTC
many	TRBV5-1	TRBJ2-7	TRBD2	CASSALAGASYEQYF	TGCGCCAGCAGCGCACTAGCGGGAGCCTCCTACGAGCAGTACTTC
many	TRBV12-3/TRBV12-4	TRBJ2-7	TRBD2	CASSAAGTSSYEQYF	TGTGCCAGCAGTGCTGCCGGGACTAGCTCCTACGAGCAGTACTTC
.	TRBV9	TRBJ2-7	.	CASSVDRDAYEQYF	TGTGCCAGCAGCGTAGACAGGGACGCCTACGAGCAGTACTTC
.	TRBV19	TRBJ2-5	.	CASSGGARNQETQYF	TGTGCCAGTAGTGGGGGGGCAAGGAACCAAGAGACCCAGTACTTC
few	TRBV5-6	TRBJ2-3	.	CASSLLANTQYF	TGTGCCAGCAGCCTGCTGGCAAATACGCAGTATTTT
.	TRBV5-1	TRBJ2-2	.	CASGKGNTGELFF	TGCGCCAGCGGGAAGGGGAACACCGGGGAGCTGTTTTTT
.	TRBV5-1	TRBJ2-3	TRBD2	CASSLEASGGPMATQYF	TGCGCCAGCAGCTTGGAGGCTAGCGGGGGGCCCATGGCTACGCAGTATTTT
few	TRBV5-1	TRBJ2-1	.	CASSPSGTGYYNEQFF	TGCGCCAGCAGCCCGAGCGGGACAGGCTACTACAATGAGCAGTTCTTC
.	TRBV9	TRBJ1-1	.	CASSPYRWDTEAFF	TGTGCCAGCAGCCCTTACCGGTGGGACACTGAAGCTTTCTTT
few	TRBV6-2/TRBV6-3	TRBJ1-5	.	CASSDGTVYSNQPQHF	TGTGCCAGCAGTGATGGGACTGTTTATAGCAATCAGCCCCAGCATTTT
.	TRBV20-1	TRBJ2-3	TRBD2	CSAPDSGRKDTQYF	TGCAGTGCTCCGGATAGCGGGAGAAAAGATACGCAGTATTTT
.	TRBV20-1	TRBJ2-3	.	CSARNLGQGADTQYF	TGCAGTGCTAGAAATCTGGGCCAGGGCGCAGATACGCAGTATTTT
.	TRBV5-1	TRBJ2-5	TRBD2	CASSLVASGQETQYF	TGCGCCAGCAGCTTGGTTGCTAGCGGGCAAGAGACCCAGTACTTC
.	TRBV7-9	TRBJ1-2	.	CASSLPPSVSGYTF	TGTGCCAGCAGCTTACCCCCCTCGGTATCTGGCTACACCTTC
few	TRBV29-1	TRBJ2-2	.	CSVARGVHGELFF	TGCAGCGTTGCCAGGGGGGTCCACGGGGAGCTGTTTTTT
few	TRBV12-5	TRBJ2-7	TRBD1	CASGLATGDYEQYF	TGTGCTAGTGGTTTGGCGACAGGGGACTACGAGCAGTACTTC
few	TRBV24-1	TRBJ2-1	TRBD2	CATSASSGGIYNEQFF	TGTGCCACCAGTGCATCTAGCGGGGGAATCTACAATGAGCAGTTCTTC
few	TRBV7-2	TRBJ2-3	TRBD2	CASSLEGLAGSTQYF	TGTGCCAGCAGCTTAGAGGGACTAGCGGGGAGCACGCAGTATTTT
few	TRBV9	TRBJ1-1	.	CASSPRSGNTEAFF	TGTGCCAGCAGCCCCCGATCGGGGAACACTGAAGCTTTCTTT
.	TRBV5-1	TRBJ2-3	TRBD2	CASSSGTPGTSRSTDTQYF	TGCGCCAGCAGCTCGGGTACTCCCGGGACTAGCAGAAGCACAGATACGCAGTATTTT
.	TRBV18	TRBJ2-1	TRBD2	CASSPGASGDNEQFF	TGTGCCAGCTCACCAGGGGCTAGCGGGGACAATGAGCAGTTCTTC
few	TRBV7-2	TRBJ1-2	.	CASRQGTTNYGYTF	TGTGCCAGCAGACAAGGGACAACTAACTATGGCTACACCTTC
many	TRBV27	TRBJ2-1	TRBD1	CASSAYRGEQFF	TGTGCCAGCAGTGCCTACAGGGGTGAGCAGTTCTTC